These 16 T cell receptor beta chains were all obtained from the same sample, sequenced in a study of blood T cells in healthy people across ages. Alongside a J-beta primer mix, a sample-barcoded 5' primer served in a second PCR lasting about 6 to 11 cycles. TCRdb reprocessed the 5' RACE reads with MiXCR, giving one entry per CDR3 protein. The sample consists of around 850,000 distinct CDR3 sequences, around 36% of them appearing once. The source material was blood. Receptors were obtained from a man aged 18 to 29 in good health.

This clonotype was found many times. This chain uses TRBV20-1 with TRBJ2-6; the D gene could be TRBD1 or TRBD2 (5 bases each). The V end was cut by 3 bases, the J end by 0 bases, with 18 bases between. The CDR3 runs to 18 residues. The germline V gene has CDR1 DFQATT and CDR2 SNEGSKA (reference sequence). CDR3 bases: TGCAGTGCTAGGGTAACCGGGGCTCAGTCCTCTGGGGCCAACGTCCTGACTTTC. Protein: CSARVTGAQSSGANVLTF.

With regard to this clonotype: A read error may explain this, as a much larger clone is one base away. The chain is built from TRBV4-3 and TRBJ2-1; D gene ambiguous. Trimming took 0 bases from V and 2 from J, leaving 8 bases between them. Germline assignment: CDR1 LGHNA and CDR2 YSLEER. CDR3 length: 15 residues. CDR3 coding DNA: TGCGCCAGCAGCCAAGATCACCGACCCTACAATGAGCAGTTCTTC. This sequence encodes CASSQDHRPYNEQFF.

Remarks on this clonotype: The junction and the germline gene differ at one end; a read error may be behind it. The chain has TRBV7-2 and TRBJ2-3; perhaps D is TRBD1 or TRBD2 (5 bases each). The CDR3 runs 16 residues. Germline V lookup: CDR1 SGHTA, CDR2 FQGNSA. The CDR3 here is CARSLGVGTLTDTQYF. The CDR3, as DNA: TGTGCCCGCAGCTTAGGGGTCGGGACCCTCACAGATACGCAGTATTTT. Full variable domain (missing parts from reference TRBV7-2 and TRBJ2-3): GAGVSQSPSNKVTEKGKDVELRCDPISGHTALYWYRQSLGQGLEFLIYFQGNSAPDKSGLPSDRFSAERTGGSVSTLTIQRTQQEDSAVYLCARSLGVGTLTDTQYFGPGTRLTVL.

There are a few counts of this clonotype. The rearrangement joins TRBV9 to TRBJ2-3; perhaps D is TRBD1 or TRBD2 (5 bases each). The CDR3 runs to 14 residues. The germline V gene encodes CDR1 SGDLS and CDR2 YYNGEE. V was shortened by 7 bases and J by 1 base, with 13 bases between the two germline ends. CDR3: CASERGSGTDTQYF. CDR3 nucleotides: TGTGCCAGCGAGAGGGGTAGCGGCACAGATACGCAGTATTTT.

J is TRBJ2-3 and V is TRBV7-9; D uncertain. Germline V lookup: CDR1 SEHNR, CDR2 FQNEAQ (reference sequence). This CDR3 is 12 amino acids long. With 6 bases removed from V and 6 bases from J, the gap between germline ends came to 10 bases. This CDR3 is CASRGLGDTQYF. Written as DNA, the CDR3 is TGTGCCAGCAGAGGCTTGGGGGATACGCAGTATTTT.

The V gene is TRBV12-3 or TRBV12-4, the J gene TRBJ2-3; possibly TRBD2 for D (6 bases). V was shortened by 6 bases and J by 0 bases, with 16 bases between the two germline ends. The length of the CDR3 is 16 residues. CDR3 coding DNA: TGTGCCAGCAGCCACCTGGGGAGGTTTAGCACAGATACGCAGTATTTT. This encodes CASSHLGRFSTDTQYF.

This clonotype was picked up a small number of times. The chain combines TRBV15 with TRBJ2-7; 7 bases are a match to TRBD2. This CDR3 spans 16 amino acids. V trimming: 0 bases; J trimming: 3 bases; junction bases outside the gene matches: 8. Germline V gives CDR1 LNHNV, CDR2 YYDKDF (reference sequence). CDR3 residues: CATSRDLSGARYEQYF. In DNA form, the CDR3 reads TGTGCCACCAGCAGAGATCTGAGCGGGGCGCGCTACGAGCAGTACTTC.

J is TRBJ2-1 and V is TRBV12-3 or TRBV12-4; 9 bases agree with TRBD1. CDR3 length: 15 amino acids. Trimming took 3 bases from V and 9 from J; bases not matched to a gene: 9. For the CDR3, the DNA is TGTGCCAGCAGTTTTGGGGACAGGGTACGGGCTGAGCAGTTCTTC. This translates into CASSFGDRVRAEQFF.

The chain joins TRBV21-1 to TRBJ2-5; the table assigns TRBD2, which was not confirmed against the DNA. TRBV21-1 is a listed pseudogene. The length of the CDR3 is 15 residues. CDR3 sequence: CASSKEEGRHGTQYF. As DNA, the CDR3 is TGTGCCAGCAGCAAAGAGGAGGGTAGACACGGGACCCAGTACTTC.

The J gene is TRBJ2-4, the V gene TRBV4-1; no definite D call. CDR1 is MGHRA, CDR2 YSYEKL, per germline. V shed 1 base and J shed 0 bases, with 7 bases lying between them. The CDR3 sequence is 15 residues long. The CDR3 sequence: CASSQGLVAKNIQYF. CDR3 nucleotides: TGCGCCAGCAGCCAAGGGCTAGTAGCCAAAAACATTCAGTACTTC.

The sample holds many counts of this clonotype. The rearrangement links TRBV6-2 or TRBV6-3 to TRBJ2-3; D call uncertain. The V end lost 4 bases, the J end lost 4 bases, and 15 bases lay between the germline ends. Per germline, CDR1 MNHEY and CDR2 SVGEGT. This CDR3 is 15 amino acids long. The DNA of the CDR3 is TGTGCCAGCAGTTCGCGCGCCGTGACCCCAGATACGCAGTATTTT. This encodes CASSSRAVTPDTQYF.

This clonotype occurred a few times. This chain links TRBV7-9 with TRBJ2-7; D may be TRBD1 (6 bases). The germline V gene encodes CDR1 SEHNR and CDR2 FQNEAQ (reference sequence). CDR3 size: 15 residues. Trimming removed 5 bases from V and 4 bases from J, with 18 bases in between. The chain's CDR3 is CASSAAQGDSYEQYF. In DNA, the CDR3 is TGTGCCAGCAGCGCTGCACAGGGAGATAGTTACGAGCAGTACTTC.

The rearrangement links TRBV25-1 to TRBJ2-2; D gene unclear. V lost 3 bases to trimming and J lost 0 bases, with 11 bases between them. Germline assignment: CDR1 MGHDK and CDR2 SYGVNS. This CDR3 has 16 amino acids. Written as DNA, the CDR3 is TGTGCCAGCAGTGACTACAGAAACTCGAACACCGGGGAGCTGTTTTTT. Amino acids: CASSDYRNSNTGELFF.

In regard to this clonotype: Just one base apart from a much larger clone, this may be a read error. This sequence joins TRBV20-1 and TRBJ1-6, with no clear D. The CDR3 spans 14 residues. The V gene's germline CDR1 is DFQATT and CDR2 SNEGSKA (reference sequence). The CDR3 region has the DNA TGCAGTGCCGAAGCGGGATCCGAGGTCTCACCCCCCCACTTT. Protein: CSAEAGSEVSPPHF.

Comments on this clonotype: Possible read error: a much larger clone is one base away. The rearrangement links TRBV20-1 to TRBJ2-5, with a tentative D call TRBD2 (5 bases). The CDR3 runs 12 residues. Germline CDR1 is DFQATT and CDR2 is SNEGSKA (reference sequence). CDR3 loop: CSATRVRNEQYF. In DNA form, the CDR3 reads TGCAGCGCCACTAGGGTGAGGAATGAGCAGTACTTC.

This clonotype occurred a few times. Here the CDR3 DNA reads TGTGCCAGCAGCTTGTCCGGGACTAACAAAAACATTCAGTACTTC. Translated, it gives CASSLSGTNKNIQYF. The J gene is TRBJ2-4, the V gene TRBV5-5; 7 positions match TRBD2. CDR1 is SGHKS, CDR2 YYEKEE, per germline (reference sequence). Trimming took 1 base from V and 3 from J; bases not matched to a gene: 4. This CDR3 is 15 amino acids long.